The next 20 T cell receptor beta chains were all read from a single sample in a study of blood T cell repertoires in COVID-19. The repertoire was sequenced with immunoSEQ multiplex PCR; TCRdb's copy has only in-frame clones and lacks some. The table lists approximately 170,000 clones, around 83% of them singletons. Sequenced: peripheral blood. These receptors originate from a woman aged 80 or over in a cohort sampled during active or convalescent COVID-19.

This clone was observed a few times. The chain uses TRBV2 and TRBJ2-3, with 10 nucleotides matching TRBD2. Trimming at V came to 8 bases and at J to 1 base, leaving 3 bases not matched to a gene. Germline V gives CDR1 SNHLY, CDR2 FYNNEI. The CDR3 extends over 14 amino acids. The CDR3 reads CASSTSGGTDTQYF. DNA for the CDR3: TGTGCCAGCTCCACTAGCGGGGGCACAGATACGCAGTATTTT.

The rearrangement joins TRBV9 to TRBJ1-2, with 9 nucleotides matching TRBD1. Per the germline V gene, CDR1 is SGDLS and CDR2 is YYNGEE. This CDR3 has 19 amino acids. V was clipped by 4 bases and J by 1 base; unmatched bases: 17. CDR3 region: CASSPKGTGPAYFNYGYTF. Written as DNA, the CDR3 is TGTGCCAGCAGCCCTAAGGGGACAGGGCCAGCTTACTTTAACTATGGCTACACCTTC.

The chain combines TRBV2 with TRBJ1-5, with 9 bases fitting TRBD1. The germline V gene encodes CDR1 SNHLY and CDR2 FYNNEI. J was trimmed by 7 bases and V by 5 bases; bases with no gene match: 9. The CDR3 is 15 residues long. CDR3 DNA: TGTGCCAGCAGTTTGGACAGGGGAGTCGGCCAGCCCCAGCATTTT. Its translation: CASSLDRGVGQPQHF.

This chain links TRBV5-1 with TRBJ1-2; possible D gene TRBD1, 5 bases. V lost 0 bases to trimming and J lost 8 bases, with 11 bases between them. CDR1 and CDR2 (germline): SGHRS, YFSETQ. The CDR3 sequence is 13 residues long. CDR3 sequence: CASSLGSGYGYTF. The CDR3 bases are TGCGCCAGCAGCTTGGGGTCAGGGTACGGCTACACCTTC.

The V and J genes are TRBV12-3 or TRBV12-4 and TRBJ1-2; 7 bases map to TRBD1. CDR3 length: 13 residues. Germline trimming cut 6 bases from V and 5 bases from J; bases unmatched to any gene: 6. The CDR3 sequence: CASRPGQAYGYTF. The CDR3 DNA reads as TGTGCCAGCAGACCTGGACAGGCGTATGGCTACACCTTC.

With regard to this clone: In the same sample, other DNA sequences code for this CDR3. CDR3 sequence reads: CASSLDRDTGELFF. DNA for the CDR3: TGTGCCAGCAGCCTCGACAGGGACACCGGGGAGCTGTTTTTT. V is TRBV2 and J is TRBJ2-2; TRBD1 matches at 7 bases. The length of the CDR3 is 14 residues. Germline CDR1 and CDR2: SNHLY and FYNNEI. Trimming cost V 6 bases and J 3 bases; bases outside gene matches: 4.

The rearrangement links TRBV29-1 to TRBJ1-2; D is undetermined. Germline-derived CDR1 and CDR2 are SQVTM and ANQGSEA. Trimming took off 7 bases at V and 8 bases at J, with 17 bases between the two ends. The CDR3 is made up of 12 amino acids. As DNA, the CDR3 is TGCAGCGGAGGCGGGGTGAGAGACGGCTACACCTTC. This codes for CSGGGVRDGYTF.

The rearrangement links TRBV5-1 to TRBJ1-5, with TRBD1 matching 7 bases. This CDR3 region has 16 residues. In germline, CDR1 is SGHRS, CDR2 YFSETQ. The V segment lost 2 bases and the J segment 0 bases; nucleotides outside the gene matches: 5. CDR3 in amino acids: CASSLGTGDSNQPQHF. The CDR3 coding sequence is TGCGCCAGCAGCTTAGGAACAGGGGATAGCAATCAGCCCCAGCATTTT.

The chain has TRBV7-9 and TRBJ2-6; 7 nucleotides align to TRBD1. CDR1 and CDR2 (germline): SEHNR, FQNEAQ (reference sequence). V dropped 5 bases and J dropped 0; count of bases not matched to a gene: 10. This CDR3 contains 18 residues. CDR3 nucleotides: TGTGCCAGCAGCCTACAGGGGCCCCCTATCTCTGGGGCCAACGTCCTGACTTTC. Protein: CASSLQGPPISGANVLTF.

The chain combines TRBV6-5 with TRBJ1-6; TRBD1 might be the D (6 bases). This CDR3 is 16 amino acids long. Looked up from germline, CDR1 is MNHEY and CDR2 is SVGAGI. V dropped 2 bases and J dropped 7 bases, with 15 bases sitting between them. In nucleotides, the CDR3 is TGTGCCAGCAGTTACGGCGACAGGATTAGCAATTCACCCCTCCACTTT. It encodes CASSYGDRISNSPLHF.

The rearrangement uses TRBV11-2 and TRBJ2-5; 8 bases line up with TRBD1. J lost 5 bases, V lost 5 bases, and 7 bases had no gene match. The CDR3 is 14 amino acids. CDR1 is SGHAT, CDR2 FQNNGV, per germline. CDR3 nucleotides: TGTGCCAGCAGCCCCCGGACAGGGTGGGAGACCCAGTACTTC. This gives the protein CASSPRTGWETQYF.

This chain uses TRBV28 with TRBJ1-3; maybe TRBD1 (5 bases). Germline V gene lookup returns CDR1 MDHEN and CDR2 SYDVKM. V lost 3 bases and J lost 0, with 9 bases in between. This CDR3 has 15 amino acids. The CDR3 DNA follows: TGTGCCAGCAGTTTCTACAGGAACTCTGGAAACACCATATATTTT. Its protein product is CASSFYRNSGNTIYF.

As DNA, the CDR3 is TGTGCCAGCAGCTTAGAAGGCTATCCGGGGTACGAGCAGTACTTC. Protein: CASSLEGYPGYEQYF. The chain joins TRBV7-2 to TRBJ2-7; D possibly corresponds to TRBD2 (5 bases). Germline CDR1 reads SGHTA; CDR2 reads FQGNSA. V was clipped by 1 base and J by 4 bases, with 14 bases between them. CDR3 length: 15 residues.

The chain is built from TRBV24-1 and TRBJ2-2; D remains unclear. The germline V gene encodes CDR1 KGHDR and CDR2 SFDVKD. This CDR3 is 17 amino acids long. The ends were cut back, 4 bases at V and 7 bases at J, with 21 bases in the middle. The CDR3, as DNA: TGTGCCACCAGTGACCCCCTAGGAGAGAGTCTTATCGGGGAGCTGTTTTTT. It yields the protein CATSDPLGESLIGELFF.

The rearrangement joins TRBV6-4 to TRBJ2-3; 9 bases are a match to TRBD1. Germline CDR1 and CDR2: MRHNA and SNTAGT. Unmatched junction bases numbered 0, after V lost 4 bases and J lost 4 bases. The CDR3 loop spans 13 amino acids. CDR3 residues: CASSGQGADTQYF. In nucleotides, the CDR3 is TGTGCCAGCAGTGGACAGGGGGCAGATACGCAGTATTTT.

As for this clone: The sample has other DNA sequences that encode this CDR3 too. V gene TRBV9 combines with J gene TRBJ2-1; TRBD2 matches at 8 bases. V was clipped by 0 bases and J by 4 bases; unmatched bases: 6. From germline, CDR1 is SGDLS and CDR2 YYNGEE. The CDR3 runs to 16 residues. CDR3 amino acids: CASSVGNSGVYNEQFF. CDR3 coding DNA: TGTGCCAGCAGCGTAGGGAATAGCGGGGTTTACAATGAGCAGTTCTTC.

The V and J genes are TRBV19 and TRBJ2-2, with D unresolved. From germline, CDR1 is LNHDA and CDR2 SQIVND (reference sequence). The CDR3 loop spans 15 amino acids. V was clipped by 7 bases and J by 5 bases, with 17 bases between them. The CDR3 is CASTPLSSSTGELFF. CDR3 nucleotides: TGTGCCAGTACCCCCCTATCCTCTAGTACCGGGGAGCTGTTTTTT.

Only a few counts were recorded for this clone. This chain connects TRBV3-1 (or the pseudogene TRBV3-2) to TRBJ2-3; D may be TRBD2 (6 bases). In germline, CDR1 is LGHDT, CDR2 YNNKEL (reference sequence). The CDR3 has 16 amino acids. The germline V and J ends were trimmed by 5 bases and 3 bases, with 18 bases remaining between them. The CDR3 coding sequence is TGTGCCAGCAGCTCTGGGGGGTGGCGGACTACAGATACGCAGTATTTT. Translating gives CASSSGGWRTTDTQYF.

The V call is TRBV28, the J call TRBJ1-2; maybe TRBD1 (5 bases). Germline assignment: CDR1 MDHEN and CDR2 SYDVKM. This CDR3 spans 11 amino acids. Trimming pared 6 bases from V and 13 bases from J, leaving 15 bases between. CDR3 DNA sequence: TGTGCCAGCAGCATAGGCCGGGGGTTCACCTTC. Its protein product is CASSIGRGFTF.

The chain employs TRBV6-2 or TRBV6-3 and TRBJ1-6, with D possibly matching TRBD1 (6 bases). This CDR3 contains 13 residues. Looked up from germline, CDR1 is MNHEY and CDR2 is SVGEGT. V was cut by 5 bases and J by 9 bases, with 11 bases left in between. The chain's CDR3 is CASSDTGFSPLHF. CDR3 in DNA: TGTGCCAGCAGTGATACAGGGTTTTCACCCCTCCACTTT.